These T cell receptor beta chains were read from a single sample in a study of blood T cell repertoires in COVID-19. The repertoire was sequenced with immunoSEQ multiplex PCR; TCRdb's copy has only in-frame clones and lacks some. Of 20,000 or so clones detected, roughly 86% appear once; the ten largest clones hold 8.5% to 14%. Specimen: peripheral blood. All receptors come from a human donor in a cohort sampled during active COVID-19. The CDR3 runs from the conserved cysteine through the conserved F or W. The D gene is left open where the match is weak. Only some rows state a clone size, as once, few, many or a class for expanded clones.

clone size: -; V gene: TRBV24-1; J gene: TRBJ2-3; D gene: -; CDR3 protein: CATSDSGSSTDTQYF; CDR3 DNA: TGTGCCACCAGTGATTCGGGTTCGAGCACAGATACGCAGTATTTT
clone size: -; V gene: TRBV11-2; J gene: TRBJ2-5; D gene: TRBD1; CDR3 protein: CASSGLGQGAGPGYF; CDR3 DNA: TGTGCCAGCAGCGGACTAGGACAGGGGGCGGGTCCGGGGTACTTC
clone size: -; V gene: TRBV5-1; J gene: TRBJ1-2; D gene: TRBD1; CDR3 protein: CASSPLTGGADYTF; CDR3 DNA: TGCGCCAGCAGCCCGCTGACAGGGGGCGCGGACTACACCTTC
clone size: -; V gene: TRBV9; J gene: TRBJ2-3; D gene: -; CDR3 protein: CASSARGVSRSTDTQYF; CDR3 DNA: TGTGCCAGCAGCGCCCGGGGTGTCTCTAGGAGCACAGATACGCAGTATTTT
clone size: -; V gene: TRBV5-1; J gene: TRBJ2-2; D gene: TRBD2; CDR3 protein: CASSPRSGGLRRELFF; CDR3 DNA: TGCGCCAGCAGCCCCCGGAGCGGGGGGTTAAGAAGGGAGCTGTTTTTT
clone size: -; V gene: TRBV10-2; J gene: TRBJ1-4; D gene: -; CDR3 protein: CASRGSYALNEKLFF; CDR3 DNA: TGCGCCAGCAGGGGGAGCTACGCGTTAAATGAAAAACTGTTTTTT
clone size: -; V gene: TRBV5-1; J gene: TRBJ1-1; D gene: TRBD1; CDR3 protein: CASSLRQGANTEAFF; CDR3 DNA: TGCGCCAGCAGCCTCAGACAGGGCGCGAACACTGAAGCTTTCTTT
clone size: -; V gene: TRBV12-3/TRBV12-4; J gene: TRBJ1-1; D gene: -; CDR3 protein: CASSLEVSPEAFF; CDR3 DNA: TGTGCCAGCAGTTTAGAGGTTAGCCCTGAAGCTTTCTTT
clone size: -; V gene: TRBV27; J gene: TRBJ2-5; D gene: TRBD2; CDR3 protein: CASSPLTTSVGETQYF; CDR3 DNA: TGTGCCAGCAGTCCCCTAACAACTAGCGTCGGGGAGACCCAGTACTTC
clone size: -; V gene: TRBV7-9; J gene: TRBJ1-2; D gene: -; CDR3 protein: CASSLAHRVVYGYTF; CDR3 DNA: TGTGCCAGCAGCTTAGCACACAGGGTAGTCTATGGCTACACCTTC
clone size: -; V gene: TRBV28; J gene: TRBJ2-7; D gene: TRBD1; CDR3 protein: CASSPLGTGEIYEQYF; CDR3 DNA: TGTGCCAGCAGCCCCCTGGGAACAGGGGAGATCTACGAGCAGTACTTC
clone size: few; V gene: TRBV10-3; J gene: TRBJ1-5; D gene: -; CDR3 protein: CAISELGGESNQPQHF; CDR3 DNA: TGTGCCATCAGTGAGTTGGGAGGGGAGAGCAATCAGCCCCAGCATTTT
clone size: -; V gene: TRBV5-1; J gene: TRBJ1-6; D gene: -; CDR3 protein: CASSTEALNNSPLHF; CDR3 DNA: TGCGCCAGCAGCACTGAGGCTTTGAATAATTCACCCCTCCACTTT
clone size: -; V gene: TRBV19; J gene: TRBJ1-1; D gene: -; CDR3 protein: CASSGGQLNTEAFF; CDR3 DNA: TGTGCCAGTAGTGGAGGACAGTTGAACACTGAAGCTTTCTTT
clone size: -; V gene: TRBV7-9; J gene: TRBJ1-2; D gene: TRBD1; CDR3 protein: CASSQGQANYGYTF; CDR3 DNA: TGTGCCAGCAGCCAAGGACAGGCCAACTATGGCTACACCTTC
clone size: -; V gene: TRBV10-3; J gene: TRBJ2-3; D gene: TRBD1; CDR3 protein: CAIRQGAHADTQYF; CDR3 DNA: TGTGCCATCAGGCAGGGGGCGCATGCAGATACGCAGTATTTT
clone size: once; V gene: TRBV2; J gene: TRBJ2-5; D gene: TRBD2; CDR3 protein: CASSSPRGGSRETQYF; CDR3 DNA: TGTGCCAGCAGTTCCCCCCGGGGGGGTTCCCGGGAGACCCAGTACTTC
clone size: few; V gene: TRBV25-1; J gene: TRBJ1-2; D gene: -; CDR3 protein: CASSETVANYGYTF; CDR3 DNA: TGTGCCAGCAGTGAAACCGTAGCTAACTATGGCTACACCTTC
clone size: -; V gene: TRBV10-3; J gene: TRBJ1-1; D gene: -; CDR3 protein: CAIGTWRDTEAFF; CDR3 DNA: TGTGCCATCGGGACTTGGAGGGACACTGAAGCTTTCTTT
clone size: -; V gene: TRBV3-1/TRBV3-2; J gene: TRBJ1-2; D gene: -; CDR3 protein: CASSQVGDNYGYTF; CDR3 DNA: TGTGCCAGCAGCCAAGTGGGCGATAACTATGGCTACACCTTC
clone size: -; V gene: TRBV7-9; J gene: TRBJ2-2; D gene: TRBD2; CDR3 protein: CASSLQSGGTNTGELFF; CDR3 DNA: TGTGCCAGCAGCTTACAGAGCGGGGGCACTAACACCGGGGAGCTGTTTTTT
clone size: -; V gene: TRBV2; J gene: TRBJ1-5; D gene: -; CDR3 protein: CASSDLAGREQPQHF; CDR3 DNA: TGTGCCAGCAGTGATCTCGCAGGGCGAGAACAGCCCCAGCATTTT
clone size: -; V gene: TRBV2; J gene: TRBJ1-5; D gene: -; CDR3 protein: CASSESRTQNQPQHF; CDR3 DNA: TGTGCCAGCAGTGAGTCGCGGACACAGAATCAGCCCCAGCATTTT
clone size: once; V gene: TRBV27; J gene: TRBJ2-3; D gene: -; CDR3 protein: CASSIQVLADTQYF; CDR3 DNA: TGTGCCAGCAGTATACAGGTTTTAGCAGATACGCAGTATTTT
clone size: -; V gene: TRBV2; J gene: TRBJ2-7; D gene: -; CDR3 protein: CATLVLDEQYF; CDR3 DNA: TGTGCCACCCTTGTCCTAGACGAGCAGTACTTC
clone size: once; V gene: TRBV5-6; J gene: TRBJ1-2; D gene: -; CDR3 protein: CASSAGQLLLGGYTF; CDR3 DNA: TGTGCCAGCAGCGCCGGACAGCTCCTATTGGGTGGCTACACCTTC
clone size: -; V gene: TRBV2; J gene: TRBJ2-7; D gene: TRBD2; CDR3 protein: CASRKSGGAYEQYF; CDR3 DNA: TGTGCCAGCAGGAAGAGCGGGGGGGCCTACGAGCAGTACTTC
clone size: few; V gene: TRBV7-2; J gene: TRBJ1-5; D gene: -; CDR3 protein: CASSLVGRANQPQHF; CDR3 DNA: TGTGCCAGCAGCTTAGTTGGCAGGGCTAATCAGCCCCAGCATTTT
clone size: -; V gene: TRBV6-2/TRBV6-3; J gene: TRBJ2-2; D gene: TRBD2; CDR3 protein: CASSYKRGGTNTGELFF; CDR3 DNA: TGTGCCAGCAGTTACAAGCGCGGGGGGACGAACACCGGGGAGCTGTTTTTT
clone size: -; V gene: TRBV14; J gene: TRBJ1-6; D gene: -; CDR3 protein: CASSPRQGPNSPLHF; CDR3 DNA: TGTGCCAGCAGCCCGAGGCAGGGGCCGAATTCACCCCTCCACTTT
clone size: -; V gene: TRBV6-6; J gene: TRBJ1-1; D gene: -; CDR3 protein: CASSYGGENTEAFF; CDR3 DNA: TGTGCCAGCAGTTACGGAGGGGAGAACACTGAAGCTTTCTTT
clone size: -; V gene: TRBV5-6; J gene: TRBJ2-5; D gene: -; CDR3 protein: CASSQRGTQYF; CDR3 DNA: TGTGCCAGCAGCCAGCGCGGGACCCAGTACTTC
clone size: once; V gene: TRBV7-3; J gene: TRBJ2-3; D gene: -; CDR3 protein: CASSFRDTDTQYF; CDR3 DNA: TGTGCCAGCAGCTTCAGGGACACAGATACGCAGTATTTT
clone size: -; V gene: TRBV7-9; J gene: TRBJ1-1; D gene: -; CDR3 protein: CASSLVYRVNTEAFF; CDR3 DNA: TGTGCCAGCAGCTTAGTTTATAGAGTGAACACTGAAGCTTTCTTT
clone size: -; V gene: TRBV12-3/TRBV12-4; J gene: TRBJ1-5; D gene: -; CDR3 protein: CASSVVEGSQHF; CDR3 DNA: TGTGCCAGCAGTGTTGTCGAGGGTTCCCAGCATTTT
clone size: -; V gene: TRBV11-3; J gene: TRBJ2-1; D gene: TRBD2; CDR3 protein: CASGASGNEQFF; CDR3 DNA: TGTGCCAGCGGGGCTAGCGGAAATGAGCAGTTCTTC
clone size: -; V gene: TRBV3-1/TRBV3-2; J gene: TRBJ2-3; D gene: TRBD2; CDR3 protein: CASSQRFSGGAGDTQYF; CDR3 DNA: TGTGCCAGCAGCCAACGTTTTAGCGGGGGGGCGGGAGATACGCAGTATTTT
clone size: few; V gene: TRBV2; J gene: TRBJ1-5; D gene: TRBD1; CDR3 protein: CASSVMGQGYQPQHF; CDR3 DNA: TGTGCCAGCAGTGTCATGGGACAGGGGTATCAGCCCCAGCATTTT
clone size: -; V gene: TRBV5-6; J gene: TRBJ1-1; D gene: TRBD1; CDR3 protein: CASSVGTVNTEAFF; CDR3 DNA: TGTGCCAGCAGCGTCGGGACAGTCAACACTGAAGCTTTCTTT
clone size: -; V gene: TRBV19; J gene: TRBJ1-6; D gene: TRBD1; CDR3 protein: CASSTQTGGHSPLHF; CDR3 DNA: TGTGCCAGTAGTACCCAGACAGGGGGCCACTCACCCCTCCACTTT
clone size: -; V gene: TRBV5-1; J gene: TRBJ1-4; D gene: TRBD1; CDR3 protein: CASSFGQGGEKLFF; CDR3 DNA: TGCGCCAGCAGCTTTGGACAGGGGGGTGAAAAACTGTTTTTT
clone size: -; V gene: TRBV6-1; J gene: TRBJ2-1; D gene: -; CDR3 protein: CASSVLREGPTDEQFF; CDR3 DNA: TGTGCCAGCAGTGTGCTCCGGGAAGGACCCACGGATGAGCAGTTCTTC
clone size: -; V gene: TRBV30; J gene: TRBJ2-2; D gene: TRBD2; CDR3 protein: CAWSVLAGGTGELFF; CDR3 DNA: TGTGCCTGGAGTGTACTAGCGGGGGGTACTGGGGAGCTGTTTTTT
clone size: -; V gene: TRBV10-3; J gene: TRBJ1-2; D gene: TRBD1; CDR3 protein: CAISESTGAEDGYTF; CDR3 DNA: TGTGCCATCAGTGAGTCGACAGGGGCGGAAGATGGCTACACCTTC
clone size: -; V gene: TRBV6-5; J gene: TRBJ1-4; D gene: -; CDR3 protein: CASSQLDGEKLFF; CDR3 DNA: TGTGCCAGCAGTCAGTTAGACGGGGAAAAACTGTTTTTT
clone size: few; V gene: TRBV7-9; J gene: TRBJ1-6; D gene: TRBD1; CDR3 protein: CASSPGQGGYNSPLHF; CDR3 DNA: TGTGCCAGCAGCCCTGGACAGGGCGGCTATAATTCACCCCTCCACTTT
clone size: few; V gene: TRBV6-8; J gene: TRBJ1-2; D gene: -; CDR3 protein: CASSSTTAYGYTF; CDR3 DNA: TGTGCCAGCAGTTCCACAACAGCCTATGGCTACACCTTC
clone size: -; V gene: TRBV29-1; J gene: TRBJ1-2; D gene: TRBD1; CDR3 protein: CSGDRSAGYTF; CDR3 DNA: TGCAGCGGGGACAGGAGTGCTGGCTACACCTTC
clone size: -; V gene: TRBV2; J gene: TRBJ1-4; D gene: -; CDR3 protein: CASSLNEKLFF; CDR3 DNA: TGTGCCAGCAGCTTAAATGAAAAACTGTTTTTT
clone size: -; V gene: TRBV7-9; J gene: TRBJ2-7; D gene: -; CDR3 protein: CASSPSGFGRDYEQYF; CDR3 DNA: TGTGCCAGCAGCCCCAGCGGGTTCGGGCGAGACTACGAGCAGTACTTC
clone size: -; V gene: TRBV19; J gene: TRBJ1-5; D gene: -; CDR3 protein: CASSMGGAQPQHF; CDR3 DNA: TGTGCCAGTAGTATGGGGGGGGCCCAGCCCCAGCATTTT
clone size: -; V gene: TRBV7-9; J gene: TRBJ2-1; D gene: -; CDR3 protein: CASSQPSGWNEQFF; CDR3 DNA: TGTGCCAGCAGCCAGCCCTCGGGGTGGAATGAGCAGTTCTTC
clone size: -; V gene: TRBV11-1; J gene: TRBJ2-2; D gene: -; CDR3 protein: CASSLAQGFGTGELFF; CDR3 DNA: TGTGCCAGCAGCTTAGCGCAGGGATTCGGGACCGGGGAGCTGTTTTTT
clone size: -; V gene: TRBV27; J gene: TRBJ1-1; D gene: TRBD1; CDR3 protein: CASSWDRGTEAFF; CDR3 DNA: TGTGCCAGCAGTTGGGACAGGGGGACTGAAGCTTTCTTT